The 25 T cell receptor beta chains below come from one sample, sequenced in a study of T cells after yellow fever vaccination. TCRdb called the 5' RACE reads again in MiXCR, with one record for every CDR3 protein. The data contain nearly 350,000 distinct CDR3 sequences, less than 9.5% of them singletons. The sample was PBMCs, taken roughly 45 days after the first yellow fever vaccination. These receptors were obtained from a man aged 18 to 35 who received the YFV17D yellow fever vaccine.

The V gene is TRBV10-3, the J gene TRBJ2-7; TRBD1 matches 7 bases. The V and J ends lost 3 bases and 0 bases, in that order; junction bases with no gene match: 2. From germline, CDR1 is ENHRY and CDR2 SYGVKD. CDR3 length: 14 amino acids. CDR3 nucleotide sequence: TGTGCCATCAGTGACCAGGGGGACTCCTACGAGCAGTACTTC. Translation gives CAISDQGDSYEQYF.

In its sample, this clonotype was seen a few times. The chain carries TRBV6-4 and TRBJ2-1, with a weak D call TRBD2 (7 bases). Germline V gives CDR1 MRHNA, CDR2 SNTAGT. The CDR3 spans 14 residues. V was trimmed by 5 bases and J by 7 bases, leaving 15 bases between them. The CDR3 sequence: CASSQEGGVNEQFF. As DNA, the CDR3 is TGTGCCAGCAGTCAAGAGGGGGGGGTGAATGAGCAGTTCTTC.

This clonotype was detected only a few times. The V call is TRBV20-1, the J call TRBJ2-1; 10 nucleotides agree with TRBD1. The CDR3 has 16 amino acids. V lost 2 bases and J lost 1; bases outside the gene matches: 5. Germline lookup yields CDR1 DFQATT and CDR2 SNEGSKA (reference sequence). CDR3 nucleotides: TGCAGTGCTAGAAACCGACAGGGGGCTTCCTACAATGAGCAGTTCTTC. This translates into CSARNRQGASYNEQFF.

The table lists this clonotype with a few counts. CDR3 sequence reads: CASSPLGSGYTF. Written as DNA, the CDR3 is TGTGCCAGCAGCCCCCTCGGGTCTGGCTACACCTTC. V usage is TRBV9 and J usage is TRBJ1-2; D is unclear. Germline assignment: CDR1 SGDLS and CDR2 YYNGEE. V lost 4 bases to trimming and J lost 7 bases, with 11 bases between them. There are 12 residues in the CDR3.

The chain is built from TRBV5-1 and TRBJ1-2; 7 nucleotides match TRBD1. The CDR3 extends over 13 amino acids. The junction had 4 bases not matched to a gene; V was cut back by 6 bases and J by 2 bases. Germline assignment: CDR1 SGHRS and CDR2 YFSETQ. The CDR3 region has the DNA TGCGCCAGCAACTCAGGGGGAAACTATGGCTACACCTTC. It specifies CASNSGGNYGYTF.

The chain has TRBV20-1 and TRBJ2-1; D is possibly TRBD2 (6 bases). This CDR3 region has 15 residues. Between the trimmed V and J ends, which lost 0 bases and 2 bases, there was a span of 11 bases. The V gene's germline CDR1 is DFQATT and CDR2 SNEGSKA (reference sequence). This CDR3 reads CSARDRRGAYNEQFF. CDR3 bases: TGCAGTGCTAGAGATCGGCGGGGAGCCTACAATGAGCAGTTCTTC.

The chain links TRBV7-9 to TRBJ2-3; 9 bases align to TRBD1. The CDR3 runs 17 residues. V shed 4 bases and J 6 bases; nucleotides not matched to a gene: 14. Germline lookup yields CDR1 SEHNR and CDR2 FQNEAQ (reference sequence). The CDR3 protein is CASSSILGTGGSDTQYF. Here the CDR3 DNA reads TGTGCCAGCAGCTCAATCCTCGGTACAGGGGGCTCGGATACGCAGTATTTT.

In its sample, this clonotype was seen a few times. J is TRBJ2-7 and V is TRBV12-3 or TRBV12-4; the D gene could be TRBD1 or TRBD2 (5 bases each). Between the trimmed V and J ends, which lost 3 bases and 2 bases, there was a span of 17 bases. The CDR3 contains 16 residues. CDR3 nucleotide sequence: TGTGCCAGCAGTTTCCTGAGGGTAGGACACACCTACGAGCAGTACGTC. Residues: CASSFLRVGHTYEQYV.

The rearrangement uses TRBV29-1 and TRBJ1-2; D possibly corresponds to TRBD1 (5 bases). Trimming removed 2 bases at V and 6 bases at J, with 7 bases between. The CDR3 sequence is 11 residues long. Germline V gene lookup returns CDR1 SQVTM and CDR2 ANQGSEA. CDR3 nucleotides: TGCAGCGTTGAAAAAGGGGATGGCTACACCTTC. This gives the protein CSVEKGDGYTF.

This clonotype was counted many times. The V call is TRBV7-6, the J call TRBJ1-2, with D unclear. There are 13 residues in the CDR3. Per the germline V gene, CDR1 is SGHVS and CDR2 is FNYEAQ. Trimming cost V 3 bases and J 1 base, with 6 bases left between them. CDR3 sequence (DNA): TGTGCCAGCAGCTTCGGAGTTAACTATGGCTACACCTTC. It encodes CASSFGVNYGYTF.

The gene calls are TRBV6-5 and TRBJ1-1; weak D call: TRBD1 (5 bases). The germline V and J ends were trimmed by 0 bases and 3 bases, with 11 bases remaining between them. CDR3 length equals 15 residues. Germline V gene lookup returns CDR1 MNHEY and CDR2 SVGAGI. The CDR3 DNA sequence: TGTGCCAGCAGTTACTCTAGGGGAGGGGACACTGAAGCTTTCTTT. Translating it yields CASSYSRGGDTEAFF.

In this sample, this clonotype turned up many times. This rearrangement joins TRBV4-1 to TRBJ2-7, with D tentatively TRBD1 or TRBD2 (5 bases each). CDR1 and CDR2 (germline): MGHRA, YSYEKL. Trimming stripped 2 bases from V and 1 base from J, with 9 bases between. This CDR3 has 14 amino acids. The chain's CDR3 is CASSQRDLSYEQYF. The DNA of the CDR3 is TGCGCCAGCAGCCAACGGGACCTATCCTACGAGCAGTACTTC.

The chain recombines TRBV29-1 with TRBJ2-5; 12 positions agree with TRBD1. V was clipped by 7 bases and J by 3 bases; unmatched bases: 12. Looked up from germline, CDR1 is SQVTM and CDR2 is ANQGSEA. This CDR3 spans 16 amino acids. The CDR3 sequence is CSADGTGGIREETQYF. In DNA form, the CDR3 reads TGCAGCGCAGACGGGACAGGGGGCATTAGAGAAGAGACCCAGTACTTC.

This clonotype has at least ten counts. This rearrangement joins TRBV5-1 to TRBJ1-1; 7 bases align to TRBD1. CDR3 size: 14 residues. The V gene's germline CDR1 is SGHRS and CDR2 YFSETQ. The V gene end was trimmed by 4 bases and the J gene end by 4 bases; junction bases not matched to a gene: 7. CDR3 DNA: TGCGCCAGCAGCCAGGGGGTCGGGCCCACTGAAGCTTTCTTT. Protein sequence: CASSQGVGPTEAFF.

This clonotype has ten or more counts. This chain connects TRBV20-1 to TRBJ2-1; D possibly corresponds to TRBD2 (5 bases). In germline, CDR1 is DFQATT, CDR2 SNEGSKA (reference sequence). V shed 1 base and J shed 5 bases, with 12 bases lying between them. CDR3 length equals 14 residues. CDR3 sequence (DNA): TGCAGTGCTAGAGTCTCGGACTCTAACAATGAGCAGTTCTTC. It encodes CSARVSDSNNEQFF.

J is TRBJ2-3 and V is TRBV7-3; D not certain. The V end lost 2 bases, the J end lost 4 bases, and 10 bases lay between the germline ends. The CDR3 spans 14 residues. Germline CDR1 reads SGHTA; CDR2 reads FQGTGA. This CDR3 is CASSLLGDADTQYF. The CDR3 coding sequence is TGTGCCAGCAGCTTACTTGGTGACGCAGATACGCAGTATTTT.

The rearrangement joins TRBV7-3 to TRBJ2-1, with D possibly matching TRBD2 (5 bases). In germline, CDR1 is SGHTA, CDR2 FQGTGA. The CDR3 has 16 residues. V was cut by 5 bases and J by 0 bases, with 14 bases left in between. The CDR3 here is CASSPEGWFSYNEQFF. For the CDR3, the DNA is TGTGCCAGCAGCCCCGAGGGCTGGTTCTCCTACAATGAGCAGTTCTTC.

The chain combines TRBV4-2 with TRBJ1-3, with 8 positions matching TRBD1. Germline values: CDR1 LGHNA, CDR2 YNFKEQ. With V trimmed by 0 bases and J by 4 bases, 8 bases remained unmatched. This CDR3 comprises 17 residues. Here the CDR3 reads CASSQDTVRGRGNTIYF. CDR3 nucleotide sequence: TGTGCCAGCAGCCAAGATACCGTCAGGGGGCGAGGAAACACCATATATTTT.

V is TRBV5-5 and J is TRBJ2-1, with D perhaps TRBD1 (6 bases). Trimming removed 3 bases from V and 9 bases from J, with 10 bases in between. CDR3 length equals 12 residues. The V gene's germline CDR1 is SGHKS and CDR2 YYEKEE (reference sequence). The CDR3 region has the DNA TGTGCCAGCAGCTACAGGGCGGGTGAGCAGTTCTTC. Amino acid sequence: CASSYRAGEQFF.

Only a few counts were recorded for this clonotype. The rearrangement joins TRBV19 to TRBJ2-3; 9 bases map to TRBD1. The V gene's germline CDR1 is LNHDA and CDR2 SQIVND (reference sequence). CDR3 length equals 15 residues. J gave up 4 bases and V 3 bases, and 5 bases lay outside the gene matches. The CDR3 loop is CASSITRTGADTQYF. In DNA form, the CDR3 reads TGTGCCAGTAGTATCACCCGGACAGGGGCAGATACGCAGTATTTT.

This clonotype was seen only once. The rearrangement links TRBV4-1 to TRBJ2-4; 7 bases match TRBD2. The CDR3 sequence is 14 residues long. The J segment lost 5 bases and the V segment lost 8 bases, leaving 9 bases of the junction unmatched. Germline V gene data show CDR1 as MGHRA and CDR2 as YSYEKL. The CDR3 reads CASERGWGENIQYF. In DNA form, the CDR3 reads TGCGCCAGCGAGCGGGGATGGGGGGAAAACATTCAGTACTTC.

This clonotype has a handful of counts. The rearrangement joins TRBV5-1 to TRBJ2-5; TRBD1 aligns across 7 bases. Germline trimming cut 3 bases from V and 2 bases from J; bases unmatched to any gene: 10. This CDR3 region has 16 residues. Germline V gene lookup returns CDR1 SGHRS and CDR2 YFSETQ. The chain's CDR3 is CASSYIGGQLQETQYF. The CDR3 DNA follows: TGCGCCAGCAGCTATATAGGGGGACAGCTTCAAGAGACCCAGTACTTC.

This chain connects TRBV5-1 to TRBJ2-3; D not resolved. The CDR3 is 14 amino acids. V lost 7 bases, J lost 6 bases, and 18 bases lay in between. Germline V gene lookup returns CDR1 SGHRS and CDR2 YFSETQ. In DNA form, the CDR3 reads TGCGCCAGCTGCGTCTCTGACCCGATGGATACGCAGTATTTT. The encoded protein is CASCVSDPMDTQYF.

V gene TRBV6-2 or TRBV6-3 combines with J gene TRBJ2-7, with 8 bases that match TRBD2. CDR3 length: 15 residues. Germline-derived CDR1 and CDR2 are MNHEY and SVGEGT. V lost 6 bases and J lost 3; bases outside the gene matches: 10. The CDR3 bases are TGTGCCAGCAGCCCGATAGGACTAGCTTACTACGAGCAGTACGTC. Protein product: CASSPIGLAYYEQYV.

This clonotype was seen more than once but under ten times. The chain combines TRBV5-1 with TRBJ2-2, with D perhaps being TRBD1 or TRBD2 (5 bases each). The CDR3 runs to 14 residues. V dropped 5 bases and J dropped 6 bases, with 14 bases sitting between them. CDR1 and CDR2 from the germline V gene are SGHRS and YFSETQ. DNA of the CDR3: TGCGCCAGCAGTCCTTGGGGGACCTCCGGGGAGCTGTTTTTT. It specifies CASSPWGTSGELFF.